This T cell receptor (beta chain) was documented in a study of identical twins (dated by TCRdb to the mid-2010s). Regarding the complete study: To test whether fetal clonotypes persist, this study deep-sequenced TCR alpha and beta repertoires from monozygotic twins, from unrelated adults of various ages, and from cord blood. To rule out contamination, the twin experiments were replicated at different times with different library preparation protocols.

Note on this clonotype: Its antigen target is currently unknown. The sample holds no much larger clone one base away, and base qualities are not on file.

Every donor in the study was a healthy Caucasian. Three pairs of female monozygotic twins, all aged about 18 to 29 years, made up the twin cohort. The RNA used for TCR libraries was isolated from peripheral blood mononuclear cells. In the germline V gene (reference sequence), CDR1 corresponds to DFQATT and CDR2 to SNEGSKA. Trimming removed 0 bases from V and 2 bases from J, leaving 12 bases between the germline ends. The CDR3 numbers 15 residues from cysteine through phenylalanine. The sequence is cut down to CDR3 DNA, 45 bases in frame from base 1. Libraries were made using 5' RACE. The sequencer listed for this sample is Illumina HiSeq 2000. A universal primer binding site was added through template switching, and the final cDNA carried a unique molecular identifier so that TCR cDNA molecules could be counted accurately. First-strand cDNA for TCR alpha and beta chains was synthesized from specific primers in the conserved constant-segment region. To control for contamination, every cDNA library was double barcoded, receiving both a SMART-Mk sample barcode and Illumina barcodes. TruSeq adapter sequences, together with Illumina sample barcodes, were added in two successive PCR steps. The TCR alpha and beta cDNA libraries were sequenced on the Illumina HiSeq platform using custom primers. Processing in the source paper ran as follows. MiGEC was used to process raw reads and extract unique molecular identifiers, and MiXCR was used to find CDR3 positions. For each individual, recombination models were inferred using an EM algorithm with the repgenHMM and IGoR tools. The analysis of shared clonotypes was done with the tcR package in R, with sharing normalized by the product of cloneset sizes. To study raw recombination without the effects of thymic and clonal selection, out-of-frame nonproductive sequences were analyzed. Through fastp at Q25 and MiXCR, TCRdb rebuilt clones from the public reads, retaining in-frame beta chains. Records with the same CDR3 protein are collapsed into one entry carrying the most frequent genes and DNA. The V and J calls follow TCRdb's processing rather than the paper's. The sample yields 550,000 to 700,000 distinct CDR3 sequences; around a tenth were counted once. The leading ten clones occupy roughly 3% of the sample.

Overall study results and their limits: Invariant T cells such as MAIT and iNKT could partly confound zero-insertion analyses, though diverse VJ usage argued against this for most clonotypes. A weaker excess of twin sharing was found in beta out-of-frame sequences because the signal-to-noise ratio was lowered by fewer shared sequences. Because the same donors could not be followed over many years, conclusions were based on cross-sectional statistical analysis. Recombination models systematically underestimated out-of-frame TCR alpha sharing in monozygotic twins but agreed with sharing between unrelated individuals. Fewer insertions were carried by abundant cord blood beta clonotypes, a similar but weaker trend appeared in young adult naive repertoires, and no such trend appeared in memory repertoires. Compared with coincidental sharing between unrelated individuals, out-of-frame TCR alpha sequences shared between twins had an excess of sequences with low generation probability.

These data also formed part of another study, on yellow fever vaccine responses in identical twins. The second study also describes: According to the authors, the vaccine-induced T cell response in identical twins seemed to be partly convergent and partly specific to each individual. Focusing on identical twins, the study followed the T cell clones that responded to the vaccine, and did so with precision.

What was sequenced was PBMCs. The rearrangement combines TRBV20-1 with TRBJ2-3, with the identity of the D gene unclear. The origin of this receptor is a woman aged 18-35 years in good health. CDR3 loop: CSARDRRQITDTQYF. At the DNA level, the sequence is TGCAGTGCTAGAGATCGCAGGCAAATCACAGATACGCAGTATTTT.